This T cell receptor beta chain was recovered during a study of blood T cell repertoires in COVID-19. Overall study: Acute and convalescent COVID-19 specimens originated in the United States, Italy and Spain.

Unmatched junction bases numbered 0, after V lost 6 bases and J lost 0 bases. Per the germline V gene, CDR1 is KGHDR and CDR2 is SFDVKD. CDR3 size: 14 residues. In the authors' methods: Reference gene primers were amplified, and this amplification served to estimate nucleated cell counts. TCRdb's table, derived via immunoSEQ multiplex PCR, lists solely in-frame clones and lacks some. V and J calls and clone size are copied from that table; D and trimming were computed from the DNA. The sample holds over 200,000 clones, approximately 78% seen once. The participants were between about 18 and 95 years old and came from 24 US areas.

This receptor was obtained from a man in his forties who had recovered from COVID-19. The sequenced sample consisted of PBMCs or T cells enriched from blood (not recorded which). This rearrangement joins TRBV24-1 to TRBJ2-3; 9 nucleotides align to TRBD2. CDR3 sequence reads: CATSTSGSTDTQYF. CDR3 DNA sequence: TGTGCCACCAGTACTAGCGGGAGCACAGATACGCAGTATTTT.